These T cell receptor beta chains were read from a single sample in a study of shared clonotypes between healthy human individuals. Profiled with immunoSEQ multiplex PCR; TCRdb holds only in-frame clones, not every one. This sample has approximately 2,000,000 clones, with 93% found just once. Sample: naive CD8+ T cells from PBMCs. These receptors all stem from a man aged 18 to 29 in good health. Some clones in this sample may be carry-over from other donors' samples. Each CDR3 is given with its conserved first and last residue. D genes are given only for firm matches. Size values are once, few and many counts, or a class for expanded clones, and some rows have none.

j_call v_call d_call clone_size cdr3_aa cdr3_nt
TRBJ2-1 TRBV11-2 NA NA CASSRTLTPLVAYNEQFF TGTGCCAGCAGCCGAACCCTGACCCCATTGGTAGCTTACAATGAGCAGTTCTTC
TRBJ2-1 TRBV28 NA NA CASSFRASFRHNEQFF TGTGCCAGCAGTTTTAGGGCTAGCTTCCGTCACAATGAGCAGTTCTTC
TRBJ2-7 TRBV5-1 TRBD1 NA CASSGTGGKYEQYF TGCGCCAGCAGCGGTACAGGGGGCAAGTACGAGCAGTACTTC
TRBJ2-7 TRBV7-8 NA NA CASSPRDHNYEQYF TGTGCCAGCAGCCCCCGGGACCACAACTACGAGCAGTACTTC
TRBJ2-1 TRBV7-3 TRBD1 NA CASSLRTGGENNEQFF TGTGCCAGCAGCTTAAGGACAGGGGGCGAAAACAATGAGCAGTTCTTC
TRBJ2-1 TRBV4-1 TRBD2 NA CASSQDPGLASYNEQFF TGCGCCAGCAGCCAAGACCCGGGACTAGCCTCCTACAATGAGCAGTTCTTC
TRBJ2-7 TRBV4-2 NA NA CASSQETGGYEQYF TGTGCCAGCAGCCAGGAAACCGGGGGCTACGAGCAGTACTTC
TRBJ2-2 TRBV18 TRBD2 NA CASSPRELAGDAGELFF TGTGCCAGCTCACCACGCGAATTAGCGGGAGATGCCGGGGAGCTGTTTTTT
TRBJ1-1 TRBV28 NA NA CASRKPRDVQREAFF TGTGCCAGCAGGAAACCCCGGGACGTCCAGCGGGAAGCTTTCTTT
TRBJ2-1 TRBV7-9 TRBD1 NA CASSLAQDRLNEQFF TGTGCCAGCAGCTTAGCGCAGGACAGGTTGAATGAGCAGTTCTTC
TRBJ2-2 TRBV30 NA NA CACKSGTTGELFF TGTGCCTGCAAATCCGGGACAACCGGGGAGCTGTTTTTT
TRBJ2-7 TRBV11-2 NA NA CASSHPPVGQYF TGTGCCAGCAGCCATCCCCCGGTTGGGCAGTACTTC
TRBJ1-1 TRBV4-1 NA few CASSHSGLGAGEAFF TGCGCCAGCAGCCATTCGGGATTGGGGGCTGGTGAAGCTTTCTTT
TRBJ1-5 TRBV28 NA NA CASSLMAEDQPQHF TGTGCCAGCAGTTTAATGGCAGAAGATCAGCCCCAGCATTTT
TRBJ2-7 TRBV29-1 NA NA CSVRFHGAGKAYEQYF TGCAGCGTCAGATTTCATGGGGCGGGAAAGGCCTACGAGCAGTACTTC
TRBJ2-7 TRBV5-8 TRBD1 NA CASSWGKTGGASVEQYF TGTGCCAGCAGCTGGGGAAAGACAGGGGGCGCTTCGGTCGAGCAGTACTTC
TRBJ1-1 TRBV4-1 NA NA CASSLAGAEAFF TGCGCCAGCAGCCTAGCAGGGGCTGAAGCTTTCTTT
TRBJ2-5 TRBV9 NA NA CASSVGAPETQYF TGTGCCAGCAGCGTAGGAGCTCCAGAGACCCAGTACTTC
TRBJ2-1 TRBV19 NA NA CASSMGQGYNEQFF TGTGCCAGTAGTATGGGCCAGGGGTACAATGAGCAGTTCTTC
TRBJ2-7 TRBV28 NA NA CASSNLRDTLSYEQYF TGTGCCAGCAGTAATCTACGGGACACCTTGTCCTACGAGCAGTACTTC
TRBJ1-2 TRBV19 NA once CASSSGLNYGYTF TGTGCCAGTAGTTCCGGGCTTAACTATGGCTACACCTTC
TRBJ2-2 TRBV28 TRBD2 NA CASSLAGGPDGELFF TGTGCCAGCAGTTTAGCGGGAGGGCCCGACGGGGAGCTGTTTTTT
TRBJ2-1 TRBV7-3 NA NA CASSLYDRTISSYNEQFF TGTGCCAGCAGCTTATATGACAGGACTATTAGCTCCTACAATGAGCAGTTCTTC
TRBJ1-5 TRBV19 NA few CASGPAVQPQHF TGTGCCAGTGGCCCCGCGGTCCAGCCCCAGCATTTT
TRBJ2-3 TRBV7-3 NA NA CASSLVGGYTDTQYF TGTGCCAGCAGCCTCGTCGGCGGGTACACAGATACGCAGTATTTT
TRBJ2-7 TRBV7-9 TRBD2 NA CASSLSGGPGGEQYF TGTGCCAGCAGCTTAAGCGGGGGGCCCGGAGGCGAGCAGTACTTC
TRBJ2-7 TRBV27 NA NA CASSPTGAGGEQYF TGTGCCAGCAGTCCAACAGGTGCTGGCGGCGAGCAGTACTTC
TRBJ1-4 TRBV11-1 NA once CASSSGTEIWSNEKLFF TGTGCCAGCAGCTCCGGGACGGAAATTTGGAGTAATGAAAAACTGTTTTTT
TRBJ1-2 TRBV19 NA NA CASTNRDWYGYTF TGTGCCAGTACAAATAGGGACTGGTATGGCTACACCTTC
TRBJ1-2 TRBV7-2 NA NA CASEEGVNGYTF TGTGCCTCCGAGGAGGGAGTAAATGGCTACACCTTC
TRBJ1-2 TRBV15 NA NA CATSSKIGGNYGYTF TGTGCCACCAGCAGCAAAATCGGTGGTAACTATGGCTACACCTTC
TRBJ2-5 TRBV9 NA NA CASSVVTGSKETQYF TGTGCCAGCAGCGTAGTCACGGGATCAAAAGAGACCCAGTACTTC
TRBJ2-2 TRBV19 TRBD2 NA CASSGLAGGLPGELFF TGTGCCAGTAGCGGGCTAGCGGGAGGGCTCCCCGGGGAGCTGTTTTTT
TRBJ2-7 TRBV28 NA NA CASSLIGRQGRYEQYF TGTGCCAGCAGTTTAATCGGCAGGCAGGGGCGCTACGAGCAGTACTTC
TRBJ1-1 TRBV11-2 NA NA CASSPGLAEAFF TGTGCCAGCAGCCCCGGGCTCGCTGAAGCTTTCTTT
TRBJ1-2 TRBV5-6 TRBD1 NA CASSYRGSGYGYTF TGTGCCAGCAGCTACAGGGGTTCAGGCTATGGCTACACCTTC
TRBJ2-7 TRBV9 NA once CASNAGTPAYEQYF TGTGCCAGCAACGCCGGGACACCAGCCTACGAGCAGTACTTC
TRBJ2-3 TRBV5-1 TRBD2 NA CASSLFSSGVTDTQYF TGCGCCAGCAGCTTATTCTCTAGCGGGGTCACAGATACGCAGTATTTT
TRBJ1-2 TRBV5-6 NA NA CASSFTNYGYTF TGTGCCAGCAGCTTTACAAACTATGGCTACACCTTC
TRBJ2-1 TRBV6-1 TRBD1 NA CASSDPARGLRNEQFF TGTGCCAGCAGTGACCCGGCCAGGGGGCTGAGGAATGAGCAGTTCTTC